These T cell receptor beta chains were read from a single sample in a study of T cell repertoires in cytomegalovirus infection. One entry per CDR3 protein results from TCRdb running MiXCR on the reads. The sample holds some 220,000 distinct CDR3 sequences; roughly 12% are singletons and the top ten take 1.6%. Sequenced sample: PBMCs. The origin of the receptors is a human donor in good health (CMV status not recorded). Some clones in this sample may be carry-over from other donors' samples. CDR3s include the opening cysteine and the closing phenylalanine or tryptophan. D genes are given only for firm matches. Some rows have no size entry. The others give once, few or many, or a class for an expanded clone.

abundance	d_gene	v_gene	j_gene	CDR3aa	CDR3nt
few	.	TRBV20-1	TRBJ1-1	CSARDRRYGAFF	TGCAGTGCTAGAGATAGACGATATGGAGCTTTCTTT
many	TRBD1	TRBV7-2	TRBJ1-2	CASSADRGYGYTF	TGTGCCAGCAGCGCGGACAGGGGCTATGGCTACACCTTC
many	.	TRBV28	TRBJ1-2	CASSLFRGDYGYTF	TGTGCCAGCAGTTTATTCCGGGGGGACTATGGCTACACCTTC
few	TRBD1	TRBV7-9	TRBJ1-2	CASSLGTAGYTF	TGTGCCAGCAGCTTGGGGACAGCTGGCTACACCTTC
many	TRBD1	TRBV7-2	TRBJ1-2	CASSLPGQGGGATF	TGTGCCAGCAGCTTACCGGGACAGGGTGGGGGAGCCACCTTC
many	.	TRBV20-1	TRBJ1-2	CSARDQGGPFGGYTF	TGCAGTGCTAGAGACCAAGGGGGGCCTTTTGGTGGCTACACCTTC
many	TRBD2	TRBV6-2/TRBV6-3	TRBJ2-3	CASSYEAGAASTDTQYF	TGTGCCAGCAGTTACGAAGCGGGGGCGGCTAGCACAGATACGCAGTATTTT
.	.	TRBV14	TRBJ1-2	CASSQNEAYGYTF	TGTGCCAGCAGCCAAAACGAGGCCTATGGCTACACCTTC
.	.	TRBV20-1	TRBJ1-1	CGKGRVATEAFF	TGCGGAAAGGGGCGGGTCGCCACTGAAGCTTTCTTT
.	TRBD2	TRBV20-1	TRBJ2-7	CSARPIAGAGREQYF	TGCAGTGCTAGACCTATAGCGGGAGCGGGCCGGGAGCAGTACTTC
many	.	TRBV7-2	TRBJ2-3	CASSLEGGGRADTQYF	TGTGCCAGCAGCTTAGAGGGGGGCGGTCGAGCAGATACGCAGTATTTT
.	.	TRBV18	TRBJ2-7	CASSEGVSYEQYF	TGTGCCAGCTCCGAAGGGGTCTCCTACGAGCAGTACTTC
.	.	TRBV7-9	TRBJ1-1	CASSPGWAENTEAFF	TGTGCCAGCAGCCCGGGGTGGGCCGAGAACACTGAAGCTTTCTTT
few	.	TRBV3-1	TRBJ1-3	CASSQGESGNTIYF	TGTGCCAGCAGCCAAGGGGAATCTGGAAACACCATATATTTT
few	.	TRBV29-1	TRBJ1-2	CSATWGGFGYTF	TGCAGCGCAACGTGGGGAGGATTTGGCTACACCTTC
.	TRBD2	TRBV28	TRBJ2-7	CASSSGGGPYEQYF	TGTGCCAGCAGTAGCGGGGGGGGGCCCTACGAGCAGTACTTC
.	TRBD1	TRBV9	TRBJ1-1	CASSVKGANTEAFF	TGTGCCAGCAGCGTAAAGGGGGCGAACACTGAAGCTTTCTTT
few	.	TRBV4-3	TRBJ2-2	CASSPNLQLGRGDTGELFF	TGCGCCAGCAGCCCCAACCTTCAACTAGGGAGGGGGGACACCGGGGAGCTGTTTTTT
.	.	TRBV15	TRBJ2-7	CATSSPQGLGYEQYF	TGTGCCACCAGCAGCCCACAGGGATTGGGCTACGAGCAGTACTTC
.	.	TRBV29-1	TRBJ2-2	CSVVIEGHYTGELFF	TGCAGCGTTGTAATAGAGGGGCATTACACCGGGGAGCTGTTTTTT
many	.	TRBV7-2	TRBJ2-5	CASSLGVQDQETQYF	TGTGCCAGCAGCTTAGGTGTACAGGACCAAGAGACCCAGTACTTC
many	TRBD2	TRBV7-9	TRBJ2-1	CASSLGSGGYYNEQFF	TGTGCCAGCAGCTTGGGTAGCGGGGGGTACTACAATGAGCAGTTCTTC
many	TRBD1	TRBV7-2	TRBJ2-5	CASSSRDRGDETQYF	TGTGCCAGCAGCTCTAGGGACAGGGGTGATGAGACCCAGTACTTC
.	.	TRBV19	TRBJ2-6	CATRDMRGSGANVLTF	TGTGCCACCCGGGACATGAGGGGCTCTGGGGCCAACGTCCTGACTTTC
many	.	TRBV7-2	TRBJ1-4	CASSLLIGFNEKLFF	TGTGCCAGCAGCTTATTAATAGGCTTTAATGAAAAACTGTTTTTT
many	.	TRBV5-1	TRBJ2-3	CASSPDGASTDTQYF	TGCGCCAGCAGCCCGGACGGTGCTAGCACAGATACGCAGTATTTT
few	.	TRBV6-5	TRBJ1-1	CASRAPGLGTEAFF	TGTGCCAGCCGAGCCCCTGGGCTGGGCACTGAAGCTTTCTTT
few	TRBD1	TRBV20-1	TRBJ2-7	CSARASLGQGEQYF	TGCAGTGCTAGAGCTAGCCTCGGACAGGGGGAGCAGTACTTC
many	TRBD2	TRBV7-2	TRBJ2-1	CASSHRGGHEQFF	TGTGCCAGCAGCCACCGGGGGGGTCATGAGCAGTTCTTC
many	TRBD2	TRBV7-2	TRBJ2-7	CASSLGPSGTSGRALRSYEQYF	TGTGCCAGCAGCTTAGGGCCTTCCGGGACTAGCGGGAGGGCCTTGAGGTCCTACGAGCAGTACTTC
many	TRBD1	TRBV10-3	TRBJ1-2	CAISERGQGQRGYTF	TGTGCCATCAGTGAGAGGGGACAGGGTCAGCGGGGCTACACCTTC
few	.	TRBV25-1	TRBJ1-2	CASRLQGYGYTF	TGTGCCAGCAGGTTGCAGGGTTATGGCTACACCTTC
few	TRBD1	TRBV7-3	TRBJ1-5	CASSLNWTGNPQHF	TGTGCCAGCAGCTTAAACTGGACAGGGAACCCCCAGCATTTT
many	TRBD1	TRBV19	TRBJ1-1	CASSAIGDRGNTEAFF	TGTGCCAGTAGTGCGATTGGGGACAGGGGGAACACTGAAGCTTTCTTT